This T cell receptor (beta chain) was captured by sequencing in a study of T cell clonality in common variable immunodeficiency (dated by TCRdb to 2015 to 2017). V drops 0 bases and J drops 4 bases, leaving 12 bases in between. CDR1 SGDLS and CDR2 YYNGEE are derived from the germline V gene. The CDR3 sequence holds 15 residues, the cysteine and phenylalanine included. The DNA shown is the part of the CDR3 that was read: 36 bases, in frame from base 1. Most CVID patients and most healthy controls were of Caucasian heritage. Heparinized peripheral whole blood samples of 5 to 8 ml were collected from each donor. Genomic DNA from adults with common variable immune deficiency (CVID) and from healthy adult controls was used for sequencing of TCRbeta CDR3 repertoires. The control group was made up of around 22 healthy adult volunteers (10 male and around 12 female) whose ages ranged from roughly 20 to 70 years, with a mean age of roughly 33. Diluted blood was density-centrifuged over Hypaque 1077 or Ficoll-Paque to isolate peripheral blood mononuclear cells. Unsorted mononuclear cells served as the source of genomic DNA, which was extracted either by Qiagen column purification or by a centrifugation-based method.

CVID samples and control samples contributed equivalent amounts of genomic DNA as sequencing input. For every sample, a 60 bp segment covering the rearranged TCRbeta CDR3 region was amplified and then sequenced. The immunoSEQ assay, a bias-corrected multiplex PCR combined with high-throughput sequencing, was used to amplify TCRbeta. On the authors' methods: Every unique nucleotide sequence counted as a clone and was annotated with V, D and J genes, copy number and frequency. Sequences were labeled productive if in frame, and non-productive if out of frame or containing stop codons. As previously described, clonality was calculated on the basis of Shannon's entropy. The predicted amino acid sequences of productive clones were used to derive mean CDR3 Kyte-Doolittle hydropathy. Hierarchical clustering of scaled V gene usage was performed with the R hclust function using Manhattan distance and complete linkage. To assess clone sharing by CDR3 amino acid sequence, 12 repertoires per group were resampled over 100 rounds. The repertoires were screened for 55 to 75 published EBV-specific TCRbeta sequences and around 240 published CMV-specific TCRbeta sequences. After a couple of CVID samples that produced fewer than 10,000 sequences were dropped from the analysis, 42 CVID repertoires remained. In its TCRdb copy, this immuneACCESS table keeps in-frame sequences only and misses some clones. Where compared with another copy, unresolved V genes explain less than half of these, and the others have no known cause. V and J calls and clone size are as listed in that table; D and trimming were resolved from the DNA. This sample includes tens of thousands of clones, and none of them was observed just once. About an eighth of the sample rests with the top ten.

This clone was observed many times. This receptor's antigen is unknown. The read gets to within 3 residues of the CDR3 end, and the germline J gene fills in the rest. The paper as a whole reports these results and caveats: Even though DNA input was equal, the average per sample came to roughly 80,000 unique sequences for controls compared with 30,000 to 40,000 for CVID samples. Increased TCRbeta clonality was found in CVID subjects compared with healthy controls (t-test p = 0.018), with the increase being most characteristic of about a third of subjects. According to the authors, figuring out what caused the increased clonality in CVID would require sequencing the repertoires of T cell subpopulations. Reportedly, TCRbeta sequences from CVID had fewer deletions and N-nucleotide insertions, and highly modified clones with 13 or more V deletions were absent from CVID. CVID subjects shared fewer TCRbeta clones with each other than healthy controls did (p < 0.0001). Correlations of repertoire features with clinical complications were constrained by heterogeneity among patients within the CVID cohort.

What was sequenced was peripheral blood mononuclear cells. The receptor chain draws on TRBV9 and TRBJ2-3; the D region possibly corresponds to TRBD1 (6 bases align). The sequence was obtained from a person aged 18-69 years in good health. The part of the CDR3 DNA that was read is TGTGCCAGCAGCGTAGCTACAGGGATCTCAGATACG. Its protein product is CASSVATGISDT. The full CDR3 is CASSVATGISDTQYF.